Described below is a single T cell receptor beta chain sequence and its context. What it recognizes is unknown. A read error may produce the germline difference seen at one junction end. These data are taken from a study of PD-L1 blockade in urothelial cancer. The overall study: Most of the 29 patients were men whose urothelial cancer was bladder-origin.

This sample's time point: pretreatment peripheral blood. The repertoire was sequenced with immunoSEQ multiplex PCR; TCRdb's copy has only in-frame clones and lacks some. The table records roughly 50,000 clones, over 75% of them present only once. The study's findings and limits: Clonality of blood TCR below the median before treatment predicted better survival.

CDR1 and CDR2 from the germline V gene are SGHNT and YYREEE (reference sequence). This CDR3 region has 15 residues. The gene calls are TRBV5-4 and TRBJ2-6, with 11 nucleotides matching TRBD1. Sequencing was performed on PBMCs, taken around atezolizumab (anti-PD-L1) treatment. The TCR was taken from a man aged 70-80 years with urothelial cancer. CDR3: CASSLVGTGGNVLTF. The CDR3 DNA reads TGTGCCAGCAGCTTGGTCGGGACAGGGGGCAACGTCCTGACTTTC.